Reported below is one T cell receptor beta chain. The record originates from a study of T cells in Graves' hyperthyroidism and ophthalmopathy. Germline V CDR1 and CDR2: SGHRS, YFSETQ. This CDR3 contains 16 residues. V gave up 2 bases and J gave up 4 bases, with 19 bases separating them. Amplified TCR beta CDR3 regions derived from RNA transcripts. TCR CDR3 underwent first-round RT-PCR with the HTBI primer set. MiXCR was run by TCRdb on the multiplex PCR reads, yielding one entry per CDR3 protein. The repertoire holds roughly 570,000 distinct CDR3 sequences, with approximately 14% as singletons. Sequencing was performed on blood. The receptor was isolated from a woman aged 25 to 45 with Graves' hyperthyroidism. The chain links TRBV5-1 to TRBJ2-7; the D call may be TRBD1 or TRBD2 (5 bases each). The CDR3 here is CASSFVGDLVTYEQYF. The CDR3 bases are TGCGCCAGCAGCTTTGTTGGGGACCTAGTGACATACGAGCAGTACTTC. Full variable domain (missing parts from reference TRBV5-1 and TRBJ2-7): KAGVTQTPRYLIKTRGQQVTLSCSPISGHRSVSWYQQTPGQGLQFLFEYFSETQRNKGNFPGRFSGRQFSNSRSEMNVSTLELGDSALYLCASSFVGDLVTYEQYFGPGTRLTVT.